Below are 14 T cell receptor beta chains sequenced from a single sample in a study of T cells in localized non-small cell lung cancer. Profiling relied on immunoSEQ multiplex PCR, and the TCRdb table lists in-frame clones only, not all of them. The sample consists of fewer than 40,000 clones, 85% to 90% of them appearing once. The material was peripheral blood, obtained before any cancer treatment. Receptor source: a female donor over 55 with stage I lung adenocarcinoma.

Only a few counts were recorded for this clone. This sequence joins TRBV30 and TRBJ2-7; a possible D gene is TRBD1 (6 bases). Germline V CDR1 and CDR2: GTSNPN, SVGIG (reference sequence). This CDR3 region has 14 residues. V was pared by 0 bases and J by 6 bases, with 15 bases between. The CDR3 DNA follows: TGTGCCTGGAGTGTACTGGGGGCGGTTCGCGAGCAGTACTTC. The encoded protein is CAWSVLGAVREQYF.

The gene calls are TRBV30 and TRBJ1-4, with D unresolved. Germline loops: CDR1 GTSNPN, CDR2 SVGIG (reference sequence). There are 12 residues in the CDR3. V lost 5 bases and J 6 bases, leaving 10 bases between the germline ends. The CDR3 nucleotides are TGTGCCTGGCAAGAACGGGATGAAAAACTGTTTTTT. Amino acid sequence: CAWQERDEKLFF.

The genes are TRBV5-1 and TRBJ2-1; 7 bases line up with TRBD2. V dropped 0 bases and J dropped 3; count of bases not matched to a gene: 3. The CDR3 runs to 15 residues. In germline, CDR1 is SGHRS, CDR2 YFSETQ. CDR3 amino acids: CASSLGTSDYNEQFF. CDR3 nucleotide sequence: TGCGCCAGCAGCTTGGGCACTAGCGACTACAATGAGCAGTTCTTC.

CDR3 nucleotides: TGTGCCAGCAGCCCGGGACTAGCGGGATACCAAGAGACCCAGTACTTC. Translated, it gives CASSPGLAGYQETQYF. This sequence joins TRBV7-2 and TRBJ2-5; 13 nucleotides line up with TRBD2. J gave up 0 bases and V 5 bases, and 3 bases lay outside the gene matches. Germline V gives CDR1 SGHTA, CDR2 FQGNSA. This CDR3 spans 16 amino acids.

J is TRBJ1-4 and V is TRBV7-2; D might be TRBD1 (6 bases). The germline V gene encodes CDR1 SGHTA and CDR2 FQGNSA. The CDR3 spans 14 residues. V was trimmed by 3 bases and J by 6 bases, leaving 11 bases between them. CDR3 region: CASSFRGVDEKLFF. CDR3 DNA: TGTGCCAGCAGCTTCAGGGGTGTTGATGAAAAACTGTTTTTT.

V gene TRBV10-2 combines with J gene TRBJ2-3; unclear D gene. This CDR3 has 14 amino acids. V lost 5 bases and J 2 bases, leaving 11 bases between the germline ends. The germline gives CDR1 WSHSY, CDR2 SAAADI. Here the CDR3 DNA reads TGCGCCAGCAGTTTAGGTTGGAACACAGATACGCAGTATTTT. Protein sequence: CASSLGWNTDTQYF.

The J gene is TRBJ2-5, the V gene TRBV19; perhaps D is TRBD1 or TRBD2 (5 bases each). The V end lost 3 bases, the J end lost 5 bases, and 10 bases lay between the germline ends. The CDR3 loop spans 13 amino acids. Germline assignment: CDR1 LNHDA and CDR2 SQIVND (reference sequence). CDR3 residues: CASSMGDRETQYF. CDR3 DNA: TGTGCCAGTAGTATGGGGGACCGGGAGACCCAGTACTTC.

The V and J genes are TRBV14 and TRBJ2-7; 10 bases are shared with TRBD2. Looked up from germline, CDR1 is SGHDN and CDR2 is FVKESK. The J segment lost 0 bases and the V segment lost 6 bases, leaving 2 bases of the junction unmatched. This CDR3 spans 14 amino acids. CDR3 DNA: TGTGCCAGCAGATCTAGCGGGAGCTCCTACGAGCAGTACTTC. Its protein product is CASRSSGSSYEQYF.

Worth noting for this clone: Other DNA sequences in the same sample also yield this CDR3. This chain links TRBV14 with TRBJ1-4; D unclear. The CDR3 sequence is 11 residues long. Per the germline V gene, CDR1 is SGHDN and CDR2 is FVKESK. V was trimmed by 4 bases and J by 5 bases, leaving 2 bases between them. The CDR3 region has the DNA TGTGCCAGCAGCCCCAATGAAAAACTGTTTTTT. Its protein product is CASSPNEKLFF.

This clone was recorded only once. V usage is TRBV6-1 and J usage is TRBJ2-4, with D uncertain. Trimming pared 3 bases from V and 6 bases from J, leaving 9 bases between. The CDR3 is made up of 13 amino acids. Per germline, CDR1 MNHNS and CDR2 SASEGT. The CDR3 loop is CASSESGVNIQYF. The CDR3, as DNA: TGTGCCAGCAGTGAGTCGGGTGTAAACATTCAGTACTTC.

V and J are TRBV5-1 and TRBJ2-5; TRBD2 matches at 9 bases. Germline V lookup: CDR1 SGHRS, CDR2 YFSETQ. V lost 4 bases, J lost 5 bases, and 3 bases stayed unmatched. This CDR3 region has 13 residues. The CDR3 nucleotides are TGCGCCAGCAGCGCCGGACTAGCGGAGACCCAGTACTTC. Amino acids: CASSAGLAETQYF. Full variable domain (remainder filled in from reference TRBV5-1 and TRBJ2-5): KAGVTQTPRYLIKTRGQQVTLSCSPISGHRSVSWYQQTPGQGLQFLFEYFSETQRNKGNFPGRFSGRQFSNSRSEMNVSTLELGDSALYLCASSAGLAETQYFGPGTRLLVL.

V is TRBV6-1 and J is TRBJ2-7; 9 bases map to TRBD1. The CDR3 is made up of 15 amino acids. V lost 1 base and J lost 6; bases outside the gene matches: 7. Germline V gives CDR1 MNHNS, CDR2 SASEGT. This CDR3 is CASSEGTGALGEQYF. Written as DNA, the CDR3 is TGTGCCAGCAGTGAAGGGACAGGGGCTTTGGGCGAGCAGTACTTC.

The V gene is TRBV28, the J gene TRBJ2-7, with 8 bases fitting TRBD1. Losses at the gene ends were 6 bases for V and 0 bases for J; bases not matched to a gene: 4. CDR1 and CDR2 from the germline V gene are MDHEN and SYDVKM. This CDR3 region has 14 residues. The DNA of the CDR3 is TGTGCCAGCAGCGGGACAGGAACCTCCTACGAGCAGTACTTC. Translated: CASSGTGTSYEQYF. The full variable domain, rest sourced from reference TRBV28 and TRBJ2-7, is DVKVTQSSRYLVKRTGEKVFLECVQDMDHENMFWYRQDPGLGLRLIYFSYDVKMKEKGDIPEGYSVSREKKERFSLILESASTNQTSMYLCASSGTGTSYEQYFGPGTRLTVT.

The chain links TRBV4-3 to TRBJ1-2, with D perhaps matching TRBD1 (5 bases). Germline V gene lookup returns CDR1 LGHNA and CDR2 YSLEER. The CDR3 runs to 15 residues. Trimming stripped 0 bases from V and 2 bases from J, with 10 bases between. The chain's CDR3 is CASSQESGVNYGYTF. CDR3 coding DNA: TGCGCCAGCAGCCAAGAGTCGGGGGTAAACTATGGCTACACCTTC.